The 18 T cell receptor beta chains given below trace back to one sample, sequenced in a study of technical replicates of blood from a few donors. Profiled with immunoSEQ multiplex PCR; TCRdb holds only in-frame clones, not every one. The sample consists of about 81,000 clones, 90% to 97% of them appearing once. The sample taken for sequencing was T cells isolated from PBMCs. The receptors originated from a human donor in good health.

CDR3 nucleotides: TGTGCCAGCAGCGATACCGGGACTAGCGATCCGCAGTACTTC. Translation gives CASSDTGTSDPQYF. This chain links TRBV6-5 with TRBJ2-7; the match to TRBD2 covers 10 bases. The CDR3 spans 14 residues. Germline-derived CDR1 and CDR2 are MNHEY and SVGAGI. J lost 9 bases, V lost 6 bases, and 11 bases had no gene match.

CDR3 sequence: CASSLLTASYNEQFF. The DNA of the CDR3 is TGTGCCAGCAGCTTATTAACAGCCTCCTACAATGAGCAGTTCTTC. The rearrangement uses TRBV5-4 and TRBJ2-1; the D is unclear. CDR1 and CDR2 (germline): SGHNT, YYREEE (reference sequence). V was shortened by 2 bases and J by 0 bases, with 9 bases between the two germline ends. The CDR3 extends over 15 amino acids.

The chain employs TRBV7-9 and TRBJ2-3; perhaps TRBD2 as D (7 bases). The CDR3 loop spans 15 amino acids. Germline-derived CDR1 and CDR2 are SEHNR and FQNEAQ (reference sequence). V shed 1 base and J shed 5 bases, with 13 bases lying between them. The CDR3 nucleotides are TGTGCCAGCAGCTTAGGAGGGGGGGCGGGAGATACGCAGTATTTT. This gives the protein CASSLGGGAGDTQYF.

The chain links TRBV5-5 to TRBJ1-2; the D gene is possibly TRBD1 (6 bases). The CDR3 spans 14 residues. Trimming shortened V by 0 bases and J by 4 bases, and 10 bases separated the two germline ends. In germline, CDR1 is SGHKS, CDR2 YYEKEE (reference sequence). CDR3 nucleotides: TGTGCCAGCAGCTTGGGGGACATAATCTATGGCTACACCTTC. Its protein product is CASSLGDIIYGYTF.

The count of this clone is one. The chain carries TRBV19 and TRBJ2-2; 7 positions agree with TRBD1. The CDR3 loop spans 17 amino acids. Trimming removed 3 bases from V and 0 bases from J; junction bases left unmatched: 7. Germline-derived CDR1 and CDR2 are LNHDA and SQIVND (reference sequence). The CDR3 sequence is CASSIRTGVANTGELFF. CDR3 nucleotide sequence: TGTGCCAGTAGTATTCGGACAGGAGTAGCGAACACCGGGGAGCTGTTTTTT.

V usage is TRBV27 and J usage is TRBJ2-2; 9 bases match TRBD2. Per the germline V gene, CDR1 is MNHEY and CDR2 is SMNVEV (reference sequence). CDR3 length equals 15 residues. Trimming took 11 bases from V and 2 from J; bases not matched to a gene: 9. The CDR3 region has the DNA TGTGCCGCCGGCGGGGGGGCAGTTAACACCGGGGAGCTGTTTTTT. It translates to CAAGGGAVNTGELFF.

The table lists this clone with a few counts. The chain links TRBV2 to TRBJ2-4; the D gene is possibly TRBD1 (5 bases). Germline CDR1 reads SNHLY; CDR2 reads FYNNEI. The ends were cut back, 10 bases at V and 2 bases at J, with 15 bases in the middle. This CDR3 is built from 14 residues. The CDR3 sequence: CATSPDSPKNIQYF. CDR3 nucleotides: TGTGCCACCTCACCCGACAGCCCCAAAAACATTCAGTACTTC.

The chain recombines TRBV18 with TRBJ1-1; 8 bases are shared with TRBD1. The CDR3 totals 16 residues. Germline V CDR1 and CDR2: KGHSH, LQKENI. Trimming at V came to 0 bases and at J to 11 bases, leaving 14 bases not matched to a gene. CDR3 nucleotides: TGTGCCAGCTCACCACCGGGAGGCTACGGGACAGGAGATGCTTTCTTT. Its translation is CASSPPGGYGTGDAFF.

The rearrangement uses TRBV19 and TRBJ1-2; D remains ambiguous. V was pared by 0 bases and J by 4 bases, with 9 bases between. Germline V gene lookup returns CDR1 LNHDA and CDR2 SQIVND (reference sequence). This CDR3 comprises 14 residues. The CDR3 DNA is TGTGCCAGTAGTATAGATCTAGGAGGCTATGGCTACACCTTC. It translates to CASSIDLGGYGYTF.

The rearrangement uses TRBV7-6 and TRBJ2-2; D remains unclear. Germline CDR1 and CDR2: SGHVS and FNYEAQ. V shed 5 bases and J shed 7 bases, with 8 bases lying between them. CDR3 length equals 12 residues. Here the CDR3 reads CASSLDGGELFF. The DNA for the CDR3 is TGTGCCAGCAGCCTAGACGGCGGGGAGCTGTTTTTT. Full variable domain (missing parts from reference TRBV7-6 and TRBJ2-2): GAGVSQSPRYKVTKRGQDVALRCDPISGHVSLYWYRQALGQGPEFLTYFNYEAQQDKSGLPNDRFSAERPEGSISTLTIQRTEQRDSAMYRCASSLDGGELFFGEGSRLTVL.

Concerning this clone: Distinct nucleotide sequences in the sample also encode this CDR3. The V gene is TRBV9, the J gene TRBJ1-1; D gene unclear. The V end was cut by 0 bases, the J end by 1 base, with 7 bases between. CDR3 length equals 14 residues. Germline loops: CDR1 SGDLS, CDR2 YYNGEE. DNA of the CDR3: TGTGCCAGCAGCGTAGCGGCAGGGAACACTGAAGCTTTCTTT. The encoded protein is CASSVAAGNTEAFF.

V and J are TRBV7-8 and TRBJ2-4; D unresolved. The germline V and J ends were trimmed by 5 bases and 5 bases, with 10 bases remaining between them. Germline V gene lookup returns CDR1 SGHVS and CDR2 FQNEAQ. The CDR3 is made up of 13 amino acids. The CDR3: CASSMRGQNIQYF. For the CDR3, the DNA is TGTGCCAGCAGCATGAGAGGTCAAAACATTCAGTACTTC.

The gene calls are TRBV10-3 and TRBJ2-5, with D unresolved. V lost 5 bases to trimming and J lost 2 bases, with 12 bases between them. This CDR3 region has 14 residues. Germline V gives CDR1 ENHRY, CDR2 SYGVKD. CDR3 in amino acids: CAISPRREQETQYF. The CDR3 coding sequence is TGTGCCATCAGTCCGAGGCGTGAACAAGAGACCCAGTACTTC.

This chain uses TRBV11-2 with TRBJ2-7; D is perhaps TRBD1 (6 bases). Germline V gives CDR1 SGHAT, CDR2 FQNNGV. The CDR3 loop spans 18 amino acids. V gave up 3 bases and J gave up 3 bases, with 24 bases separating them. CDR3 loop: CASSLAPRQGSPIYEQYF. Written as DNA, the CDR3 is TGTGCCAGCAGCTTGGCTCCCAGGCAGGGGTCGCCTATCTACGAGCAGTACTTC.

The chain recombines TRBV7-9 with TRBJ2-3; TRBD1 agrees at 10 bases. Losses at the gene ends were 0 bases for V and 5 bases for J; bases not matched to a gene: 5. The CDR3 length is 16 residues. CDR1 and CDR2 from the germline V gene are SEHNR and FQNEAQ (reference sequence). CDR3 amino acids: CASSLAGTGAEDTQYF. The CDR3 bases are TGTGCCAGCAGCTTAGCCGGGACAGGGGCAGAAGATACGCAGTATTTT.

The chain recombines TRBV6-5 with TRBJ1-4; 7 bases agree with TRBD1. J lost 1 base, V lost 5 bases, and 1 base had no gene match. From germline, CDR1 is MNHEY and CDR2 SVGAGI. The CDR3 loop spans 14 amino acids. The CDR3 DNA reads as TGTGCCAGCAGTCGGGACAGAACTAATGAAAAACTGTTTTTT. Encoded protein: CASSRDRTNEKLFF.

This chain joins TRBV7-8 and TRBJ1-2, with 12 bases identical to TRBD1. This CDR3 region has 16 residues. The junction had 12 bases not matched to a gene; V was cut back by 5 bases and J by 8 bases. CDR1 is SGHVS, CDR2 FQNEAQ, per germline. The CDR3 DNA reads TGTGCCAGCAGCGGCTCCCGGGACAGGGGGCGGGGAGGCTACACCTTC. Encoded protein: CASSGSRDRGRGGYTF. Full variable domain (missing parts from reference TRBV7-8 and TRBJ1-2): GAGVSQSPRYKVAKRGQDVALRCDPISGHVSLFWYQQALGQGPEFLTYFQNEAQLDKSGLPSDRFFAERPEGSVSTLKIQRTQQEDSAVYLCASSGSRDRGRGGYTFGSGTRLTVV.

The chain combines TRBV11-3 with TRBJ1-4; weak D call: TRBD1 (5 bases). The length of the CDR3 is 13 residues. CDR1 is SGHNT, CDR2 YENEEA, per germline. Trimming left V 7 bases short and J 5 bases short, with 11 bases between. CDR3 sequence reads: CASNGHRNEKLFF. The CDR3 DNA sequence: TGTGCCAGCAATGGACACCGAAATGAAAAACTGTTTTTT.